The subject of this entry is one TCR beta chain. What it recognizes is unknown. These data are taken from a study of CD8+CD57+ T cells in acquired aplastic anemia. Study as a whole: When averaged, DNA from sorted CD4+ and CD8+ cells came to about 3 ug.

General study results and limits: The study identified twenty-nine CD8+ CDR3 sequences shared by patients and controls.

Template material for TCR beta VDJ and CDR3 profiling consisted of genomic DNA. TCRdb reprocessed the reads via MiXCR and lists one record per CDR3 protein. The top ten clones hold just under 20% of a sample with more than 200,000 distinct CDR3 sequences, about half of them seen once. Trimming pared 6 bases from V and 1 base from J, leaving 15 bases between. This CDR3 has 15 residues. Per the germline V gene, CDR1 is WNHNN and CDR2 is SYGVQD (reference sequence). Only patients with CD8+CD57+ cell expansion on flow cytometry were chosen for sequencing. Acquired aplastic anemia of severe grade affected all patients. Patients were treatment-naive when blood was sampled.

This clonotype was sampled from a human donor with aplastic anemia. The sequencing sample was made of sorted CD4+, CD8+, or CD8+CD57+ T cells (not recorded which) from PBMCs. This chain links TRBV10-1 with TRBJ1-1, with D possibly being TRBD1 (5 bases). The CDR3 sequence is CASRMDMAANTEAFF. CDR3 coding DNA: TGCGCCAGCAGAATGGACATGGCGGCGAACACTGAAGCTTTCTTT.